This T cell receptor (beta chain) was captured in a study of T cell changes during pregnancy in multiple sclerosis. Profiled with immunoSEQ multiplex PCR; TCRdb holds only in-frame clones, not every one. In the table there are more than 60,000 clones, over 75% of which are singletons. The V and J ends lost 7 bases and 2 bases respectively, with 15 bases between them. The CDR3 is made up of 14 amino acids. The germline gives CDR1 SQVTM, CDR2 ANQGSEA. The TCR originated in a female donor with multiple sclerosis, enrolled in a pregnancy study. The chain is built from TRBV29-1 and TRBJ2-1, with D perhaps TRBD1 (6 bases). The specimen was peripheral blood, collected before pregnancy. CDR3 in DNA: TGCAGCGGCTACGGGACATCCCCCTACAATGAGCAGTTCTTC. This encodes CSGYGTSPYNEQFF.